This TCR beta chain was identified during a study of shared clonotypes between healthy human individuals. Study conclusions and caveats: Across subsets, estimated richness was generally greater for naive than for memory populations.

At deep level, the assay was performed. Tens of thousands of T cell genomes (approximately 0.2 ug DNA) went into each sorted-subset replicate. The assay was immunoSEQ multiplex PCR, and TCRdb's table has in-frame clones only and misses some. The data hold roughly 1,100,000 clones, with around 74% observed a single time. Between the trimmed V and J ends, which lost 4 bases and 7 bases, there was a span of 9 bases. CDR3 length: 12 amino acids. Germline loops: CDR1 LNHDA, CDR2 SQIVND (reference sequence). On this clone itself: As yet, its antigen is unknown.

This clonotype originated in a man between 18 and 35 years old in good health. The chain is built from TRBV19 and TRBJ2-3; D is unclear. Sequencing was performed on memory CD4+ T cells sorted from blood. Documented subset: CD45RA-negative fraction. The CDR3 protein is CASSNQLYTQYF. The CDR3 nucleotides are TGTGCCAGTAGTAACCAGCTATATACGCAGTATTTT. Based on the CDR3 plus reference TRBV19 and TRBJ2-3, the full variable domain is DGGITQSPKYLFRKEGQNVTLSCEQNLNHDAMYWYRQDPGQGLRLIYYSQIVNDFQKGDIAEGYSVSREKKESFPLTVTSAQKNPTAFYLCASSNQLYTQYFGPGTRLTVL.